This is a list of T cell receptor beta chains from one sample in a study of early T cells in non-severe SARS-CoV-2 infection. Each CDR3 protein is one row after TCRdb ran MiXCR on the 5' RACE reads. The data contain 50,000 to 65,000 distinct CDR3 sequences, less than 20% of them singletons. The input for sequencing was whole blood, taken at baseline. Receptor source: an adult who was a healthcare worker with PCR-confirmed SARS-CoV-2 infection or an uninfected control (not recorded which). Each CDR3 is given with its conserved first and last residue.

j_call v_call cdr3_aa
TRBJ2-1 TRBV20-1 CSARSGTSLDNEQFF
TRBJ2-2 TRBV4-2 CASSAGQGDTGELFF
TRBJ1-3 TRBV7-9 CASSPSVAGNTIYF
TRBJ1-1 TRBV11-2 CASSWERGTEAFF
TRBJ2-3 TRBV7-2 CASSTSGGVTDTQYF
TRBJ1-6 TRBV5-5 CASSSRGSYNSPLHF
TRBJ2-3 TRBV4-2 CASSQDLRITDTQYF
TRBJ1-5 TRBV24-1 CATSDQDQPQHF
TRBJ1-6 TRBV7-2 CASSPTGIVSPLHF
TRBJ2-7 TRBV6-2/TRBV6-3 CASSTGTMTYEQYF
TRBJ2-1 TRBV5-1 CASSPGFGGPTGEQFF
TRBJ2-7 TRBV9 CASSVAGTRYEQYF
TRBJ1-2 TRBV3-1 CASSQDWQRTPYGYTF
TRBJ1-6 TRBV20-1 CSARDINNSPLHF
TRBJ2-1 TRBV27 CASNEGTSARNNEQFF
TRBJ2-5 TRBV18 CASSPPRTGLGETQYF
TRBJ1-1 TRBV11-2 CASSPAGVIGAFF
TRBJ2-7 TRBV11-3 CASSPGQGSSEQYF
TRBJ2-5 TRBV7-7 CASSPTGSRETQYF
TRBJ1-5 TRBV6-2/TRBV6-3 CASSYSIVGGTDNQPQHF
TRBJ2-1 TRBV5-5 CASSLVQGTYNEQFF
TRBJ1-6 TRBV25-1 CASSQQGVGHSPLHF
TRBJ2-2 TRBV7-2 CASSIGTGELFF
TRBJ1-1 TRBV28 CASSLWGKRNMGTEAFF
TRBJ2-4 TRBV20-1 CSARILDTAKNIQYF
TRBJ1-2 TRBV28 CATSLETKGYTF
TRBJ1-2 TRBV27 CASSSGPGTGVIYGYTF
TRBJ2-7 TRBV27 CASSESGSSYEQYF
TRBJ1-4 TRBV6-5 CASSYSPGYEKLFF
TRBJ2-5 TRBV3-1 CASSQVAGQGQETQYF
TRBJ1-6 TRBV5-4 CASSSQGEGSPLHF
TRBJ1-1 TRBV12-3/TRBV12-4 CASSPNPNSNTEAFF
TRBJ2-5 TRBV18 CASSPSEETQYF
TRBJ2-5 TRBV5-1 CASSLSVRLGLEETQYF
TRBJ2-7 TRBV18 CASSPGKRGYEQYF
TRBJ1-5 TRBV5-1 CASSFDRGGQPQHF
TRBJ1-2 TRBV4-2 CASSQDGYTF
TRBJ2-2 TRBV28 CASSFPLGQRTGELFF
TRBJ1-6 TRBV7-2 CASRSDINTNSPLHF
TRBJ2-1 TRBV7-9 CASSLAAGLNEQFF
TRBJ1-4 TRBV12-3/TRBV12-4 CASSRTGAYEKLFF
TRBJ2-2 TRBV29-1 CSVGEGRTGELFF
TRBJ1-1 TRBV3-1 CASMRDTEAFF
TRBJ2-7 TRBV2 CASSPDGTRSYEQYF
TRBJ2-5 TRBV6-5 CASSPLAQLLTQYF
TRBJ2-5 TRBV6-6 CASSYSGGPQETQYF
TRBJ2-7 TRBV5-1 CASSWTGTEYEQYF
TRBJ1-3 TRBV7-9 CASSLDPNTIYF
TRBJ2-2 TRBV11-2 CASSLEQGGSGELFF
TRBJ2-3 TRBV4-1 CASSQEGGLQDTQYF
TRBJ1-6 TRBV2 CASSDLVENSPLHF
TRBJ2-1 TRBV19 CASSMRTSGRAGEQFF
TRBJ2-1 TRBV6-5 CASSPRQGTYNEQFF
TRBJ2-7 TRBV4-2 CASSQETSGRYEQYF